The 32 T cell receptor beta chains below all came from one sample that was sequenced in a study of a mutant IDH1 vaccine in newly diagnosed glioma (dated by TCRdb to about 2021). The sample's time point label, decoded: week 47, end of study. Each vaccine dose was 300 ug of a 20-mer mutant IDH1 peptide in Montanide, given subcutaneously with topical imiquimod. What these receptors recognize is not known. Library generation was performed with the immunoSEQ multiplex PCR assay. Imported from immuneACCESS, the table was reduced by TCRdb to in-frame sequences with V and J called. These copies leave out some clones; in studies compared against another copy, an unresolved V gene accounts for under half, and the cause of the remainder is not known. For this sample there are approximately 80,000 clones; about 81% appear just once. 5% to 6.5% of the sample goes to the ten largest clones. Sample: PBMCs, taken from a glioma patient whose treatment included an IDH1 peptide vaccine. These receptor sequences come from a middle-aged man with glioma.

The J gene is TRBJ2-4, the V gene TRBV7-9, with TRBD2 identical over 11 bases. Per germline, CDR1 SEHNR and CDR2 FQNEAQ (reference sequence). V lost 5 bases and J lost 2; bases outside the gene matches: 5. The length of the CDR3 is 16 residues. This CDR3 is CASSGTSGLSKNIQYF. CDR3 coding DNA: TGTGCCAGCAGCGGGACTAGCGGCCTGTCCAAAAACATTCAGTACTTC.

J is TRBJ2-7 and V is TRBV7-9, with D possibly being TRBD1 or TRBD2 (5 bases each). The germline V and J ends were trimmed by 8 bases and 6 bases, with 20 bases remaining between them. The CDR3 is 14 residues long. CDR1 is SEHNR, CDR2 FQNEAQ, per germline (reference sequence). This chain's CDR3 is CASRPRDAVGEQYF. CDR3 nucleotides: TGTGCCAGCCGGCCCCGGGACGCCGTGGGCGAGCAGTACTTC.

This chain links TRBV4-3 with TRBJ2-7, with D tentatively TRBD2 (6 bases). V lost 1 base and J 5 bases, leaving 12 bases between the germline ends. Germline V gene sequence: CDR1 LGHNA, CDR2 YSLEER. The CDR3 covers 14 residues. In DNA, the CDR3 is TGCGCCAGCAGCCAAGGGCAGGGACTCGACGAGCAGTACTTC. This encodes CASSQGQGLDEQYF.

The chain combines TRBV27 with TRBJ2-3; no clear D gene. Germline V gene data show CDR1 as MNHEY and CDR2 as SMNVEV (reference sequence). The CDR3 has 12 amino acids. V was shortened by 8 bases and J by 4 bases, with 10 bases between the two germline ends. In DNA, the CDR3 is TGTGCCAGCGGGATATCGGCAGATACGCAGTATTTT. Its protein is CASGISADTQYF.

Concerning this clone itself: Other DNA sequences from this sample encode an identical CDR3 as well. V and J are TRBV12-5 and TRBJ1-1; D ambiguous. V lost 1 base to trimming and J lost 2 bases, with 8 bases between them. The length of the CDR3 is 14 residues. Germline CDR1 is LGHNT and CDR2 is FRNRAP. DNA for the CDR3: TGTGCTAGTGGTTTGGGGACGGAAAACACTGAAGCTTTCTTT. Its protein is CASGLGTENTEAFF.

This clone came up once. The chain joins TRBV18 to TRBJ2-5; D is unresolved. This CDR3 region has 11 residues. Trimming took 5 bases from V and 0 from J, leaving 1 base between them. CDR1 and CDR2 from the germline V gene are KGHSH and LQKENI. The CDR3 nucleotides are TGTGCCAGCTCATACCAAGAGACCCAGTACTTC. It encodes CASSYQETQYF.

Here the CDR3 reads CSVAGLAGEGHTYEQYF. CDR3 sequence (DNA): TGCAGCGTAGCCGGACTAGCGGGAGAGGGACATACCTACGAGCAGTACTTC. The chain carries TRBV29-1 and TRBJ2-7, with 13 bases aligning to TRBD2. CDR1 SQVTM and CDR2 ANQGSEA come from the germline V gene. J gave up 2 bases and V 6 bases, and 13 bases lay outside the gene matches. There are 17 residues in the CDR3.

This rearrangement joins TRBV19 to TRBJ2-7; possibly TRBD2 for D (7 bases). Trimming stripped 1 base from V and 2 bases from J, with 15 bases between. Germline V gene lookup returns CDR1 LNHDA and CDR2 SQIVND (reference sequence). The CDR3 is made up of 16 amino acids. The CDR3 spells CASSIVRGASTYEQYF. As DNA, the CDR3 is TGTGCCAGTAGTATAGTTCGGGGGGCCAGTACCTACGAGCAGTACTTC.

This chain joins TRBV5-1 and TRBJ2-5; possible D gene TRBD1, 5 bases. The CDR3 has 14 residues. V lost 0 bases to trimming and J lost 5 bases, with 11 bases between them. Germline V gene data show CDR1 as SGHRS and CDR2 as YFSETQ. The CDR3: CASSLGGLAETQYF. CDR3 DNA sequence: TGCGCCAGCAGCTTGGGGGGCCTGGCGGAGACCCAGTACTTC.

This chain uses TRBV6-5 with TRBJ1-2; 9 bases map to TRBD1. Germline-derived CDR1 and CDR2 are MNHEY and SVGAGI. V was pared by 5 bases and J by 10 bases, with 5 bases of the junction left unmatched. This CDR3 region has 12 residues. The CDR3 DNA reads TGTGCCAGCAGTCCTGGACAGGGGACCTACACCTTC. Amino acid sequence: CASSPGQGTYTF.

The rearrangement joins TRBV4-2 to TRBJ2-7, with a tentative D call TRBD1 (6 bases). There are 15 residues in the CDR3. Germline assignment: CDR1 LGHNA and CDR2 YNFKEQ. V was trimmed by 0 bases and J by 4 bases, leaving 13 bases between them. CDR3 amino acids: CASSQENRVGYEQYF. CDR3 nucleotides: TGTGCCAGCAGCCAAGAAAACAGGGTGGGGTACGAGCAGTACTTC.

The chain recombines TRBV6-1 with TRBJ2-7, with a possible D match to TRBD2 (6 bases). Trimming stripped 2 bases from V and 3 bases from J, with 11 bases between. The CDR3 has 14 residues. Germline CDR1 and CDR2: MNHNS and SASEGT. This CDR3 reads CASSELGGGYEQYF. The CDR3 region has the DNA TGTGCCAGCAGTGAACTGGGGGGAGGCTACGAGCAGTACTTC.

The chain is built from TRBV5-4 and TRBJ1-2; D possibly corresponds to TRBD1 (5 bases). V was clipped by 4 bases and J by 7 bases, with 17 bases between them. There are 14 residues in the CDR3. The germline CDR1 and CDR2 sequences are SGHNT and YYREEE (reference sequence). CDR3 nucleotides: TGTGCCAGCAGCGACCCCAGGGAAATCGCTGGCTACACCTTC. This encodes CASSDPREIAGYTF.

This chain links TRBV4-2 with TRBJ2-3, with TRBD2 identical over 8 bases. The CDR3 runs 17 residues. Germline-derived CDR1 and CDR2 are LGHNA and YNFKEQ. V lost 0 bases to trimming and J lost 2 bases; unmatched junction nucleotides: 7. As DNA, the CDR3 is TGTGCCAGCAGCCAAGACGGTGCGGGAGGTTCCACAGATACGCAGTATTTT. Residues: CASSQDGAGGSTDTQYF.

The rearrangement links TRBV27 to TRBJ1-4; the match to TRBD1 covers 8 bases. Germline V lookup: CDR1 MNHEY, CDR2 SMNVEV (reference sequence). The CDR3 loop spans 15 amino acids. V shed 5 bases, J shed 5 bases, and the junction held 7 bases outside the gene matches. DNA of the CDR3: TGTGCCAGCAGTAGCCGGGACAGGAAAAATGAAAAACTGTTTTTT. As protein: CASSSRDRKNEKLFF.

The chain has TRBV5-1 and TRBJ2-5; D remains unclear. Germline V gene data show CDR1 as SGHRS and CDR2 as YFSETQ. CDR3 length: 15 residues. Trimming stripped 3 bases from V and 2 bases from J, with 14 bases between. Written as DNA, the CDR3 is TGCGCCAGCAGCTGGACCCCTGGGGATCAAGAGACCCAGTACTTC. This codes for CASSWTPGDQETQYF.

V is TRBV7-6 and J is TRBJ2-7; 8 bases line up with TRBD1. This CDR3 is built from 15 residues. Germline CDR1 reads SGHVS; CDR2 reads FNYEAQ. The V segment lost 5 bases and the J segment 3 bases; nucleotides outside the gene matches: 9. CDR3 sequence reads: CASSRTGTGHYEQYF. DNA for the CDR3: TGTGCCAGCAGCCGGACGGGGACAGGTCACTACGAGCAGTACTTC.

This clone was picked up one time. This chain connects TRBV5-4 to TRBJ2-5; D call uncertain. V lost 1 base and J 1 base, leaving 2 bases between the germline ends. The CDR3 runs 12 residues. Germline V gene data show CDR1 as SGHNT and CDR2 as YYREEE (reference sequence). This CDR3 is CASSLPQETQYF. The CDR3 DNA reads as TGTGCCAGCAGCTTGCCCCAAGAGACCCAGTACTTC. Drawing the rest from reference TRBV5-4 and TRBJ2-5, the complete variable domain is ETGVTQSPTHLIKTRGQQVTLRCSSQSGHNTVSWYQQALGQGPQFIFQYYREEENGRGNFPPRFSGLQFPNYSSELNVNALELDDSALYLCASSLPQETQYFGPGTRLLVL.

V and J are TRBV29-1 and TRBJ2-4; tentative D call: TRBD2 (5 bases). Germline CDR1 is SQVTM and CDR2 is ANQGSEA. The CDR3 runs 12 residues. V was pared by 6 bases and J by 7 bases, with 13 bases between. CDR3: CSVWEPGNIQYF. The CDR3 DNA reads TGCAGCGTCTGGGAGCCGGGCAACATTCAGTACTTC.

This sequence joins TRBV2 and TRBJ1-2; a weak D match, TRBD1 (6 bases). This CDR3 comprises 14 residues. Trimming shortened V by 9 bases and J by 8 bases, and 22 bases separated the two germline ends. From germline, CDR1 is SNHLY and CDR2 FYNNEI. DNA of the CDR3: TGTGCCAGACTAAAGGGGACACGGATATCAGGCTACACCTTC. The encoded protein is CARLKGTRISGYTF.

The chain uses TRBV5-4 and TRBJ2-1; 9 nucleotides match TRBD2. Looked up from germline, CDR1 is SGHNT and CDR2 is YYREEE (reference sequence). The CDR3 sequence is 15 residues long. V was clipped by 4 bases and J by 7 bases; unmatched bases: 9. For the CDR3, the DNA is TGTGCCAGCAGCCCGGCGGGGGGGCGGTTGAATGAGCAGTTCTTC. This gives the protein CASSPAGGRLNEQFF.

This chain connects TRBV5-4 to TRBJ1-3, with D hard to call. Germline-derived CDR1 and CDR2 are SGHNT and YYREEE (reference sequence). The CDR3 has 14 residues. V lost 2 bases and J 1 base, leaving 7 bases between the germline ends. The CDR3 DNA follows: TGTGCCAGCAGCTTAACGGGTTCTGGAAACACCATATATTTT. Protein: CASSLTGSGNTIYF.

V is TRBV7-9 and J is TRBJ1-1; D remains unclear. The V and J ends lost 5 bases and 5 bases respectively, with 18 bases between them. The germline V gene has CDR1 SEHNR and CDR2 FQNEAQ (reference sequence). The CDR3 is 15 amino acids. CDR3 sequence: CASSPSKGGWTEAFF. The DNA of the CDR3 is TGTGCCAGCAGCCCTAGCAAGGGCGGCTGGACTGAAGCTTTCTTT.

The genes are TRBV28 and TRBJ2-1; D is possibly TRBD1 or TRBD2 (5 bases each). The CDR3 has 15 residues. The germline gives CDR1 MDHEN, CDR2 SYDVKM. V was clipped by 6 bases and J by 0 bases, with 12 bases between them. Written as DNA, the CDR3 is TGTGCCAGCAGAAGGGACGCGAGCTCCTACAATGAGCAGTTCTTC. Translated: CASRRDASSYNEQFF.

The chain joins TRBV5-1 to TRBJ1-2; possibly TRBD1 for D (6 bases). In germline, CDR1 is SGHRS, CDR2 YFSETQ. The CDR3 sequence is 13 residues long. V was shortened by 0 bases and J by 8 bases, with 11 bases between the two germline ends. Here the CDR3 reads CASSLAVGGGYTF. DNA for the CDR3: TGCGCCAGCAGCTTGGCCGTCGGGGGCGGCTACACCTTC. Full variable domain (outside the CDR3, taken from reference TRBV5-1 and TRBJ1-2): KAGVTQTPRYLIKTRGQQVTLSCSPISGHRSVSWYQQTPGQGLQFLFEYFSETQRNKGNFPGRFSGRQFSNSRSEMNVSTLELGDSALYLCASSLAVGGGYTFGSGTRLTVV.

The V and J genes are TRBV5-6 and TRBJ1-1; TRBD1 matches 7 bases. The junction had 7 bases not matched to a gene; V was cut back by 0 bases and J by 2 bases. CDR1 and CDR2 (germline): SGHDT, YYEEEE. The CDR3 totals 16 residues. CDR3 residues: CASSLDLGQQNTEAFF. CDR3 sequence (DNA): TGTGCCAGCAGCTTGGACCTGGGACAGCAAAACACTGAAGCTTTCTTT.

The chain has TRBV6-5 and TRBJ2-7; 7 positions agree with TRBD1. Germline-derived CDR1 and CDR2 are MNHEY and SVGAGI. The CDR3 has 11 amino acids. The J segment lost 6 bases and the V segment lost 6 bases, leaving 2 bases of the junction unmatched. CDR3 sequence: CASRQGIEQYF. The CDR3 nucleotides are TGTGCCAGCAGACAGGGGATCGAGCAGTACTTC.

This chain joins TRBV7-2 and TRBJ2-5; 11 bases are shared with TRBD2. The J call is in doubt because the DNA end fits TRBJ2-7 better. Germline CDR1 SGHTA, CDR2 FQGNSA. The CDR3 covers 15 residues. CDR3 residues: CASSPTSGGYYEQYF. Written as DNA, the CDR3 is TGTGCCAGCAGCCCAACTAGCGGGGGTTACTACGAGCAGTACTTC.

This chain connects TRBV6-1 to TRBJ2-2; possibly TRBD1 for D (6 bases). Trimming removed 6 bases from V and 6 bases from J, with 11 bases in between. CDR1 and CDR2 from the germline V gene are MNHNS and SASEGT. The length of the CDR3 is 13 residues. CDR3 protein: CASRATGSGELFF. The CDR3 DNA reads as TGTGCCAGCAGGGCTACAGGGTCCGGGGAGCTGTTTTTT.

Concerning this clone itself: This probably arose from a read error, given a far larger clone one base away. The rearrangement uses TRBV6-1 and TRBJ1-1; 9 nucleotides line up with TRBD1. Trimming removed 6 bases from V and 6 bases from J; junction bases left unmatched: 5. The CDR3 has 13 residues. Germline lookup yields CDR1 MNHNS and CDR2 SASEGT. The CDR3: CASRGQGKAEAFF. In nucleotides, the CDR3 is TGTGCCAGCAGGGGACAGGGCAAGGCTGAAGCTTTCTTT.

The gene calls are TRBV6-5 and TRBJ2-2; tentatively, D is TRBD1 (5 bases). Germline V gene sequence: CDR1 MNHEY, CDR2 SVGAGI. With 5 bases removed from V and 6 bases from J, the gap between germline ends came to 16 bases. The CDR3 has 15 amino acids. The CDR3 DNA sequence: TGTGCCAGCAGTCTCCAGGGCGTGGGTTCCGGGGAGCTGTTTTTT. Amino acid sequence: CASSLQGVGSGELFF.

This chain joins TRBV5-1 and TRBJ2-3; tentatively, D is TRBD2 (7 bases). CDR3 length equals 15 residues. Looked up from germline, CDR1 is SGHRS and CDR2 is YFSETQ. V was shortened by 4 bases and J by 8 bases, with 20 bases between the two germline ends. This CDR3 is CASSKDEGGRATQYF. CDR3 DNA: TGCGCCAGCAGCAAAGATGAGGGGGGGAGGGCTACGCAGTATTTT. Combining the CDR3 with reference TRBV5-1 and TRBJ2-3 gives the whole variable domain KAGVTQTPRYLIKTRGQQVTLSCSPISGHRSVSWYQQTPGQGLQFLFEYFSETQRNKGNFPGRFSGRQFSNSRSEMNVSTLELGDSALYLCASSKDEGGRATQYFGPGTRLTVL.